A single sample gave rise to the 21 T cell receptor beta chains below, sequenced in a study of beta chain features in type 1 diabetes. No cognate antigen is known for these TCRs. Study findings and constraints: Patients with Type 1 diabetes showed moderately but significantly shorter TCRB CDR3s in all four CD4+ subsets.

The whole isolated RNA underwent reverse transcription, so sequencing captured expressed TCRB transcripts. The data were produced by immunoSEQ multiplex PCR, yet TCRdb's version contains in-frame clones alone and is incomplete. The sample shows 150,000 to 200,000 clones, around 9% of them seen only once. Sequences were obtained from central memory CD4+ T cells from blood. Receptors originate from a woman aged 30 to 39 with type 1 diabetes.

V and J are TRBV7-8 and TRBJ2-3, with 9 positions matching TRBD2. The V gene's germline CDR1 is SGHVS and CDR2 FQNEAQ. The J segment lost 1 base and the V segment lost 10 bases, leaving 18 bases of the junction unmatched. CDR3 size: 18 residues. DNA of the CDR3: TGTGCCATCCCCGGGGTAGCGGGAGAAGGAGGGGGCACAGATACGCAGTATTTT. Its protein is CAIPGVAGEGGGTDTQYF.

This clone has a handful of counts. V usage is TRBV6-1 and J usage is TRBJ1-2; 12 nucleotides align to TRBD1. J was trimmed by 8 bases and V by 0 bases; bases with no gene match: 1. This CDR3 is 14 amino acids long. The germline gives CDR1 MNHNS, CDR2 SASEGT. The CDR3 here is CASSEAGTGGGYTF. The DNA for the CDR3 is TGTGCCAGCAGTGAAGCGGGGACAGGGGGCGGCTACACCTTC.

The chain links TRBV2 to TRBJ2-1; 11 positions match TRBD2. V dropped 7 bases and J dropped 3; count of bases not matched to a gene: 5. The CDR3 contains 15 residues. From germline, CDR1 is SNHLY and CDR2 FYNNEI. As DNA, the CDR3 is TGTGCCAGCACCACTAGCGGGAGCATCTACAATGAGCAGTTCTTC. This encodes CASTTSGSIYNEQFF. Drawing the rest from reference TRBV2 and TRBJ2-1, the complete variable domain is EPEVTQTPSHQVTQMGQEVILRCVPISNHLYFYWYRQILGQKVEFLVSFYNNEISEKSEIFDDQFSVERPDGSNFTLKIRSTKLEDSAMYFCASTTSGSIYNEQFFGPGTRLTVL.

The V call is TRBV15, the J call TRBJ2-2, with D perhaps matching TRBD1 (5 bases). The CDR3 is 16 residues long. Trimming stripped 0 bases from V and 4 bases from J, with 12 bases between. Germline V lookup: CDR1 LNHNV, CDR2 YYDKDF (reference sequence). CDR3 amino acids: CATSREYDSLTGELFF. The CDR3 region has the DNA TGTGCCACCAGCAGAGAATACGACAGCCTCACCGGGGAGCTGTTTTTT.

The rearrangement links TRBV19 to TRBJ1-1; D is unresolved. Trimming took 6 bases from V and 0 from J, leaving 14 bases between them. Germline assignment: CDR1 LNHDA and CDR2 SQIVND (reference sequence). The CDR3 contains 15 residues. In nucleotides, the CDR3 is TGTGCCAGTAGCCGAGACATGTTCATGAACACTGAAGCTTTCTTT. Translated: CASSRDMFMNTEAFF.

This clone appeared a few times. The chain has TRBV18 and TRBJ1-2; tentative D call: TRBD1 (6 bases). Germline V gene lookup returns CDR1 KGHSH and CDR2 LQKENI. V lost 3 bases, J lost 4 bases, and 15 bases lay in between. This CDR3 is 15 amino acids long. The CDR3 nucleotides read TGTGCCAGCTCACCGGGTATCACACAGGGCTATGGCTACACCTTC. Translation gives CASSPGITQGYGYTF. The full variable domain, with the rest looked up from reference TRBV18 and TRBJ1-2, is NAGVMQNPRHLVRRRGQEARLRCSPMKGHSHVYWYRQLPEEGLKFMVYLQKENIIDESGMPKERFSAEFPKEGPSILRIQQVVRGDSAAYFCASSPGITQGYGYTFGSGTRLTVV.

The V and J genes are TRBV19 and TRBJ2-2; 7 nucleotides agree with TRBD1. The V segment lost 6 bases and the J segment 9 bases; nucleotides outside the gene matches: 4. This CDR3 is built from 12 residues. CDR1 is LNHDA and CDR2 is SQIVND in the germline V gene (reference sequence). The CDR3 loop reads CASRGTVRELFF. The DNA of the CDR3 is TGTGCCAGTAGAGGGACAGTTCGGGAGCTGTTTTTT.

CDR3 DNA: TGCGCCAGCAGCCTCCGGACAGGGGGCGCCGCCGGGGAGCTGTTTTTT. Its protein product is CASSLRTGGAAGELFF. This rearrangement joins TRBV5-1 to TRBJ2-2, with 11 bases identical to TRBD1. Germline assignment: CDR1 SGHRS and CDR2 YFSETQ. Trimming cost V 4 bases and J 6 bases; bases outside gene matches: 8. The CDR3 has 16 amino acids.

The V gene is TRBV28, the J gene TRBJ1-1; no firm D call. This CDR3 comprises 15 residues. V was trimmed by 5 bases and J by 1 base, leaving 14 bases between them. From germline, CDR1 is MDHEN and CDR2 SYDVKM. This chain's CDR3 is CASSLPGSGNTEAFF. In DNA form, the CDR3 reads TGTGCCAGCAGTCTCCCTGGGTCGGGGAACACTGAAGCTTTCTTT.

The sample holds a few counts of this clone. The chain combines TRBV5-1 with TRBJ2-1; the match to TRBD2 covers 9 bases. The trim removed 2 bases at V and 3 bases at J, leaving 3 bases unmatched. Germline lookup yields CDR1 SGHRS and CDR2 YFSETQ. The CDR3 spans 15 residues. For the CDR3, the DNA is TGCGCCAGCAGCTTACGACTAGCGGACTACAATGAGCAGTTCTTC. It encodes CASSLRLADYNEQFF.

As regards this clone: Distinct nucleotide sequences in the sample also encode this CDR3. The chain uses TRBV18 and TRBJ2-7; TRBD2 agrees at 7 bases. CDR1 and CDR2 from the germline V gene are KGHSH and LQKENI. The CDR3 runs to 15 residues. V lost 3 bases to trimming and J lost 0 bases; unmatched junction nucleotides: 5. The CDR3 region has the DNA TGTGCCAGCTCACCTCCAGCGGGAAGCTCCTACGAGCAGTACTTC. This encodes CASSPPAGSSYEQYF.

The rearrangement joins TRBV18 to TRBJ2-7, with 7 bases fitting TRBD1. Germline V gene sequence: CDR1 KGHSH, CDR2 LQKENI. J lost 5 bases, V lost 2 bases, and 6 bases had no gene match. This CDR3 is 14 amino acids long. The DNA for the CDR3 is TGTGCCAGCTCACCATCCGACAGGGACCACGAGCAGTACTTC. Translation gives CASSPSDRDHEQYF.

The CDR3 DNA is TGTGCCAGCAGTATAATACAGGGCTACGAGCAGTACTTC. It translates to CASSIIQGYEQYF. V and J are TRBV28 and TRBJ2-7; maybe TRBD1 (6 bases). Germline loops: CDR1 MDHEN, CDR2 SYDVKM. The CDR3 extends over 13 amino acids. V was shortened by 5 bases and J by 3 bases, with 11 bases between the two germline ends. Supplemented by reference TRBV28 and TRBJ2-7, the full variable domain reads DVKVTQSSRYLVKRTGEKVFLECVQDMDHENMFWYRQDPGLGLRLIYFSYDVKMKEKGDIPEGYSVSREKKERFSLILESASTNQTSMYLCASSIIQGYEQYFGPGTRLTVT.

Only a few counts were recorded for this clone. The same CDR3 arises from other DNA sequences in this sample as well. CDR3 DNA: TGTGCCTGGATTAAGAACACTGAAGCTTTCTTT. Translation: CAWIKNTEAFF. V is TRBV30 and J is TRBJ1-1; D uncertain. Germline CDR1 GTSNPN, CDR2 SVGIG (reference sequence). Between the trimmed V and J ends, which lost 4 bases and 1 base, there was a span of 4 bases. This CDR3 has 11 amino acids.

J is TRBJ2-7 and V is TRBV4-2; D is perhaps TRBD1 (6 bases). CDR3 length: 15 residues. Between the trimmed V and J ends, which lost 1 base and 1 base, there was a span of 11 bases. In germline, CDR1 is LGHNA, CDR2 YNFKEQ. The DNA of the CDR3 is TGTGCCAGCAGCCAAGTGGGGCAGGGGTCCTACGAGCAGTACTTC. Translating gives CASSQVGQGSYEQYF.

This clone came up a few times. The V gene is TRBV18, the J gene TRBJ2-7; 7 nucleotides agree with TRBD2. The junction had 9 bases not matched to a gene; V was cut back by 6 bases and J by 4 bases. Germline loops: CDR1 KGHSH, CDR2 LQKENI. The length of the CDR3 is 14 residues. CDR3 in DNA: TGTGCCAGCTCCCCAGGGAGGGGTCCTTACGAGCAGTACTTC. Protein product: CASSPGRGPYEQYF.

V is TRBV28 and J is TRBJ1-2, with D possibly TRBD1 on 5 matching bases. With 8 bases removed from V and 1 base from J, the gap between germline ends came to 14 bases. This CDR3 contains 14 residues. Germline loops: CDR1 MDHEN, CDR2 SYDVKM. The CDR3 DNA follows: TGTGCCAGCGAAGGAGCGGGACTTAACTATGGCTACACCTTC. Amino acids: CASEGAGLNYGYTF.

The rearrangement links TRBV11-2 to TRBJ1-1; D is unclear. Germline V CDR1 and CDR2: SGHAT, FQNNGV. The V gene lost 5 bases and the J gene lost 6 bases, with 16 bases spanning the gap. This CDR3 has 14 residues. As DNA, the CDR3 is TGTGCCAGCAGCACCCGAACAGCATATGCTGAAGCTTTCTTT. It codes for CASSTRTAYAEAFF.

The chain carries TRBV5-4 and TRBJ2-7, with 7 bases matching TRBD1. V dropped 6 bases and J dropped 12; count of bases not matched to a gene: 12. This CDR3 contains 12 residues. Germline V lookup: CDR1 SGHNT, CDR2 YYREEE (reference sequence). CDR3 residues: CASTSTTGDPYF. The CDR3 DNA follows: TGTGCCAGCACCTCCACCACAGGGGATCCGTACTTC.

The gene calls are TRBV6-4 and TRBJ1-2; a weak D match, TRBD1 (6 bases). V lost 3 bases and J lost 4, with 15 bases in between. This CDR3 spans 15 amino acids. CDR1 is MRHNA, CDR2 SNTAGT, per germline. The CDR3 DNA reads TGTGCCAGCAGTGAGATGCCAGGGACAATCTATGGCTACACCTTC. Translation: CASSEMPGTIYGYTF.

This clone was found a few times. The genes are TRBV30 and TRBJ2-3; possibly TRBD2 for D (6 bases). Deletions cut 2 bases from V and 6 bases from J, with 9 bases between. Germline V gene sequence: CDR1 GTSNPN, CDR2 SVGIG (reference sequence). This CDR3 has 12 residues. The CDR3 DNA follows: TGTGCCTGGAGTCGCAGCGGGGATACGCAGTATTTT. Protein: CAWSRSGDTQYF.